Below are 9 T cell receptor beta chains sequenced from a single sample in a study of blood T cell repertoires in COVID-19. TCRdb keeps only in-frame clones here, not all; method: immunoSEQ multiplex PCR. The repertoire holds fewer than 400,000 clones, with 88% as singletons. Sequencing was performed on PBMCs or T cells enriched from blood (not recorded which). Every receptor here comes from a man aged 25-45 years who had recovered from COVID-19.

The rearrangement joins TRBV11-3 to TRBJ1-3; maybe TRBD1 (5 bases). V lost 5 bases to trimming and J lost 0 bases, with 17 bases between them. The length of the CDR3 is 17 residues. CDR1 and CDR2 from the germline V gene are SGHNT and YENEEA. The CDR3 DNA reads as TGTGCCAGCAGCCGACCCCCAGACAGTCCCTCTGGAAACACCATATATTTT. As protein: CASSRPPDSPSGNTIYF.

J is TRBJ2-7 and V is TRBV7-9; D may be TRBD1 (6 bases). V lost 5 bases and J 7 bases, leaving 15 bases between the germline ends. The CDR3 has 13 residues. Germline V gives CDR1 SEHNR, CDR2 FQNEAQ (reference sequence). The chain's CDR3 is CASSVGQPNEQYF. CDR3 DNA sequence: TGTGCCAGCAGCGTAGGACAGCCCAATGAGCAGTACTTC. Variable domain in full (rest from reference TRBV7-9 and TRBJ2-7): DTGVSQNPRHKITKRGQNVTFRCDPISEHNRLYWYRQTLGQGPEFLTYFQNEAQLEKSRLLSDRFSAERPKGSFSTLEIQRTEQGDSAMYLCASSVGQPNEQYFGPGTRLTVT.

On this clone itself: Other DNA sequences of this sample code for an identical CDR3. This chain uses TRBV19 with TRBJ1-2; D might be TRBD1 (5 bases). Trimming removed 3 bases at V and 1 base at J, with 6 bases between. Germline lookup yields CDR1 LNHDA and CDR2 SQIVND (reference sequence). This CDR3 has 13 residues. CDR3 sequence (DNA): TGTGCCAGTAGTATCGGGGGTAACTATGGCTACACCTTC. Protein product: CASSIGGNYGYTF.

The CDR3 protein is CASSHLAGMSTDTQYF. CDR3 coding DNA: TGTGCCAGCAGCCATTTGGCGGGGATGAGCACAGATACGCAGTATTTT. The J gene is TRBJ2-3, the V gene TRBV13, with a tentative D call TRBD2 (6 bases). Trimming stripped 5 bases from V and 0 bases from J, with 15 bases between. Germline CDR1 reads PRHDT; CDR2 reads FYEKMQ (reference sequence). CDR3 length: 16 residues.

The J gene is TRBJ1-1, the V gene TRBV10-1; D call uncertain. V was cut by 4 bases and J by 4 bases, with 13 bases left in between. Looked up from germline, CDR1 is WNHNN and CDR2 is SYGVQD (reference sequence). The CDR3 has 14 residues. CDR3 in amino acids: CASSVSTEITEAFF. The CDR3 DNA sequence: TGCGCCAGCAGTGTTTCCACTGAAATCACTGAAGCTTTCTTT.

The chain joins TRBV29-1 to TRBJ2-7; 9 positions agree with TRBD1. V shed 6 bases, J shed 3 bases, and the junction held 6 bases outside the gene matches. In germline, CDR1 is SQVTM, CDR2 ANQGSEA. The CDR3 has 13 residues. The CDR3, as DNA: TGCAGCGTGTGGGGACAGGGATACTACGAGCAGTACTTC. Amino acid sequence: CSVWGQGYYEQYF.

The chain has TRBV5-1 and TRBJ1-1; no firm D call. V was shortened by 5 bases and J by 0 bases, with 11 bases between the two germline ends. The CDR3 is 14 amino acids. Per germline, CDR1 SGHRS and CDR2 YFSETQ. The CDR3 DNA is TGCGCCAGCAGTCCCGCCGGGGTGAACACTGAAGCTTTCTTT. Translation gives CASSPAGVNTEAFF.

The chain employs TRBV4-1 and TRBJ1-6, with D maybe TRBD1 (6 bases). Germline loops: CDR1 MGHRA, CDR2 YSYEKL. Trimming cost V 1 base and J 0 bases, with 10 bases left between them. CDR3 length: 17 residues. In DNA, the CDR3 is TGCGCCAGCAGCCAAGTGCAAGGGGGCTCCTATAATTCACCCCTCCACTTT. Translation: CASSQVQGGSYNSPLHF.

This clone came up once. This rearrangement joins TRBV15 to TRBJ2-2, with D maybe TRBD1 (6 bases). The CDR3 has 15 amino acids. Germline CDR1 is LNHNV and CDR2 is YYDKDF (reference sequence). With 9 bases removed from V and 4 bases from J, the gap between germline ends came to 18 bases. In DNA, the CDR3 is TGTGCCACAGCTGACCGGGACAAGGTCACCGGGGAGCTGTTTTTT. It is translated as CATADRDKVTGELFF.